The 12 T cell receptor beta chains below come from one sample, sequenced in a study of PD-L1 blockade in urothelial cancer. Data came from immunoSEQ multiplex PCR; TCRdb stores just in-frame clones and leaves some out. The data contain roughly 45,000 clones, 80% of them seen just once; the ten biggest clones take up under 20%. Time point denoted: pretreatment peripheral blood. The sequenced sample was PBMCs, obtained around atezolizumab (anti-PD-L1) treatment. These receptors were collected from a man in his fifties or sixties with urothelial cancer.

The chain links TRBV15 to TRBJ2-5; D possibly corresponds to TRBD1 (5 bases). V was cut by 4 bases and J by 0 bases, with 6 bases left in between. The germline V gene has CDR1 LNHNV and CDR2 YYDKDF (reference sequence). The CDR3 has 13 residues. CDR3: CATSTGYQETQYF. The CDR3 coding sequence is TGTGCCACCAGCACAGGGTACCAAGAGACCCAGTACTTC.

This clone was found once. The rearrangement links TRBV11-2 to TRBJ2-3, with TRBD2 identical over 7 bases. The CDR3 is made up of 15 amino acids. Germline V gene sequence: CDR1 SGHAT, CDR2 FQNNGV. With 6 bases clipped from V and 1 base from J, the junction kept 7 bases outside the gene matches. This CDR3 is CASSTSGDRTDTQYF. The CDR3 DNA reads TGTGCCAGCAGTACCAGCGGGGACCGCACAGATACGCAGTATTTT.

The chain employs TRBV4-1 and TRBJ2-3, with D perhaps TRBD2 (7 bases). Trimming removed 1 base from V and 4 bases from J, with 21 bases in between. Germline V gives CDR1 MGHRA, CDR2 YSYEKL. The CDR3 is made up of 18 amino acids. Here the CDR3 reads CASSQGWGGGQPADTQYF. In DNA, the CDR3 is TGCGCCAGCAGCCAAGGATGGGGCGGGGGCCAACCAGCAGATACGCAGTATTTT.

V and J are TRBV10-2 and TRBJ2-1; TRBD2 agrees at 11 bases. V lost 6 bases, J lost 8 bases, and 15 bases stayed unmatched. The CDR3 covers 17 residues. CDR1 is WSHSY, CDR2 SAAADI, per germline. CDR3 nucleotides: TGCGCCAGCAGGGGGGGATTAGCGGGGGGGCCTTTACATGAGCAGTTCTTC. Its translation: CASRGGLAGGPLHEQFF.

V is TRBV5-1 and J is TRBJ2-4; 8 nucleotides align to TRBD1. V lost 4 bases to trimming and J lost 1 base; unmatched junction nucleotides: 16. This CDR3 contains 19 residues. Looked up from germline, CDR1 is SGHRS and CDR2 is YFSETQ. For the CDR3, the DNA is TGCGCCAGCAGCCCGACGGGGACTCAGGGGGCGGGTGCCAAAAACATTCAGTACTTC. It encodes CASSPTGTQGAGAKNIQYF.

The chain recombines TRBV28 with TRBJ1-2; D ambiguous. The length of the CDR3 is 13 residues. CDR1 MDHEN and CDR2 SYDVKM come from the germline V gene. V was shortened by 4 bases and J by 5 bases, with 11 bases between the two germline ends. The CDR3 coding sequence is TGTGCCAGCAGTTCGCCCTCGGGGTATGGCTACACCTTC. It encodes CASSSPSGYGYTF.

Notes on this clone: The junction departs from germline at one end; a sequencing error may be responsible. V and J are TRBV7-7 and TRBJ2-7; 13 bases are shared with TRBD2. Germline lookup yields CDR1 SSHAT and CDR2 FNYEAQ (reference sequence). This CDR3 has 15 residues. The CDR3 DNA reads TGTGCTAGCAGCCTCGGGACTAGCGGGGACTACGAGCAGTACTTC. As protein: CASSLGTSGDYEQYF. Drawing the rest from reference TRBV7-7 and TRBJ2-7, the complete variable domain is GAGVSQSPRYKVTKRGQDVTLRCDPISSHATLYWYQQALGQGPEFLTYFNYEAQPDKSGLPSDRFSAERPEGSISTLTIQRTEQRDSAMYRCASSLGTSGDYEQYFGPGTRLTVT.

The chain carries TRBV5-5 and TRBJ2-2; 10 bases line up with TRBD2. Trimming at V came to 0 bases and at J to 6 bases, leaving 8 bases not matched to a gene. The CDR3 length is 17 residues. Germline V gene sequence: CDR1 SGHKS, CDR2 YYEKEE (reference sequence). In DNA form, the CDR3 reads TGTGCCAGCAGCTTGGAGAGGCTAGCGGGAGTGCCCGGGGAGCTGTTTTTT. This encodes CASSLERLAGVPGELFF.

The V gene is TRBV27, the J gene TRBJ1-1; a weak D match, TRBD1 (5 bases). The CDR3 loop spans 16 amino acids. CDR1 is MNHEY and CDR2 is SMNVEV in the germline V gene (reference sequence). Trimming left V 6 bases short and J 2 bases short, with 19 bases between. This CDR3 is CASSPRGGPTNTEAFF. The CDR3 DNA reads as TGTGCCAGCAGCCCTCGGGGGGGACCGACTAACACTGAAGCTTTCTTT.

V and J are TRBV21-1 and TRBJ2-1; the D call in the table, TRBD1, was not verified against the DNA. TRBV21-1 is a known pseudogene. The CDR3 contains 15 residues. The CDR3: CATPPGVRRQNEQFF. The CDR3 nucleotides read TGTGCCACCCCGCCAGGAGTCCGGAGACAGAATGAGCAGTTCTTC.

The chain has TRBV12-5 and TRBJ2-7; TRBD1 matches 8 bases. Germline CDR1 LGHNT, CDR2 FRNRAP. The J segment lost 3 bases and the V segment lost 1 base, leaving 2 bases of the junction unmatched. This CDR3 has 14 residues. CDR3 residues: CASGLGTGIYEQYF. Written as DNA, the CDR3 is TGTGCTAGTGGTTTGGGGACAGGGATCTACGAGCAGTACTTC.

The chain has TRBV9 and TRBJ2-3; 8 nucleotides line up with TRBD2. CDR1 and CDR2 (germline): SGDLS, YYNGEE. Trimming at V came to 0 bases and at J to 5 bases, leaving 8 bases not matched to a gene. CDR3 length: 16 residues. The CDR3 is CASSVDRGGAGDTQYF. For the CDR3, the DNA is TGTGCCAGCAGCGTAGATCGGGGGGGTGCTGGAGATACGCAGTATTTT.